Sequencing of this T cell receptor (beta chain) was carried out in a study of siplizumab effects on memory and regulatory T cells (dated by TCRdb to about 2019). Regarding the study in general: The effect of the anti-CD2 antibody siplizumab on alloreactive T-cell subsets was examined in allogeneic mixed lymphocyte reactions constructed from human PBMCs.

A note on this clone: It has no known antigen specificity. Qualities for individual bases were not recorded, and no much larger clone is one base off.

What the authors observed across the whole study: In reactions with siplizumab, an average of about 75% of mappable alloreactive CD4+ clones were Treg-derived, compared with 25% to 30% in control reactions. The cumulative frequency of alloreactive sequences that could be traced back to unstimulated CD4+ memory T cells was significantly reduced by siplizumab. Because sequences at frequencies below about 10^-5 were poorly captured, only a minor fraction of alloreactive clones could be mapped back to unstimulated subsets. A naive or memory phenotype could not be assigned to roughly 75-97% of proliferating CD4+ or CD8+ clones. Unstimulated naive T cells appeared more diverse than memory T cells, and naive cells seemed to contribute substantially to the alloresponse. Whether proliferating Tregs from siplizumab cultures actually had suppressive function was not functionally confirmed.

Additional sequencing covered unstimulated subsets from a few donor pairs, namely CD8+ effector memory, CD4+ naive, CD8+ TEMRA, CD4+ memory and CD8+ naive. Sorted unstimulated T cells and proliferating T cells recovered from mixed lymphocyte reactions underwent TCRbeta CDR3 sequencing. Fresh whole blood from around 10 HLA-typed healthy donors was used as the source from which PBMCs were isolated. Libraries came from the immunoSEQ multiplex PCR assay. Each sample had some 10^5 TCR templates assayed by the deep sequencing platform. Genomic DNA extracted from sorted T cells was used for TCRbeta CDR3 sequencing. Concerning the study's data processing: The R programming language was used for the clonal analysis of the TCRbeta CDR3 data. Alloreactive CD4+ and CD8+ clones were defined by comparing unstimulated samples with post-reaction CFSE-low samples. Regulatory or non-regulatory origin was assigned to alloreactive CD4+ clones by matching of sequences to sorted unstimulated Treg and non-Treg repertoires. Not all clones reach the TCRdb copy of this immuneACCESS table, which keeps in-frame sequences only. Checked studies attribute under half of the gap to unresolved V genes and leave the rest unexplained. Clone size and V and J calls were adopted from that table, with D and trimming inferred from the DNA. This sample holds about 50,000 clones; just over 95% were observed only once. The biggest ten clones account for around 1% of the sample.

The sequenced material came from naive CD8+ T cells sorted from blood. The cell subset or site label corresponds to: unstimulated naive T cells. The TCR was taken from a human donor in good health.

This receptor carries the CDR3 CASSITGQAYEQYF. The DNA reads as follows: TGTGCCAGTAGTATTACAGGACAGGCCTACGAGCAGTACTTC. The rearranged chain carries TRBV19 and TRBJ2-7, with 7 bases aligning to TRBD1. Reading the germline V gene (reference sequence) gives CDR1 LNHDA and CDR2 SQIVND. The CDR3 holds 14 amino acids from the cysteine to the phenylalanine. Just CDR3 DNA is preserved here, 42 bases in frame from base 1. V has 3 bases trimmed and J has 2 bases trimmed; junction bases matching no gene number 4.